This T cell receptor beta chain came from a study of CD8+CD57+ T cells in acquired aplastic anemia. Both TCR beta VDJ combination and CDR3 sequence profiling were carried out. Genomic DNA was the template for this profiling. TCRdb reprocessed the reads with MiXCR, giving one entry per CDR3 protein. The table lists 150,000 to 200,000 distinct CDR3 sequences, around 47% of them singletons. In patients chosen for sequencing, flow cytometry had shown CD8+CD57+ cell expansion. The germline gives CDR1 DFQATT, CDR2 SNEGSKA (reference sequence). The V and J ends lost 6 bases and 5 bases respectively, with 16 bases between them. The CDR3 spans 13 residues.

The sequencing sample was made of sorted CD4+, CD8+, or CD8+CD57+ T cells (not recorded which) from PBMCs. The TCR comes from a human donor with aplastic anemia. The chain has TRBV20-1 and TRBJ1-1; TRBD1 might be the D (5 bases). The CDR3 spells CSAHGLRETEAFF. CDR3 nucleotides: TGCAGTGCCCATGGGCTCAGGGAGACTGAAGCTTTCTTT.